This TCR beta chain emerged from a study of quantifying T cell responses using KT2 cells. On the study more broadly: TCR alpha and beta constant-region primers primed reverse transcription of RNA.

Each cDNA got a UMI-containing oligo ligated at its 3' end. The first PCR ran around 4 cycles with an equimolar RC1.1 and RC1.2 beta primer mix. TCRdb analysed the UMI-ligation and nested PCR reads with MiXCR anew, one entry per CDR3 protein. The sample shows over 40,000 distinct CDR3 sequences, under 14% of them seen only once. The CDR3 contains 14 residues. Germline CDR1 LGHDT, CDR2 YNNKEL (reference sequence). With 1 base removed from V and 7 bases from J, the gap between germline ends came to 13 bases. The clonotype was recovered from a human donor. The rearrangement links TRBV3-1 to TRBJ1-1; tentatively, D is TRBD1 (6 bases). The sample comprised PBMCs spiked with cells of the T cell clone KT2. The CDR3 sequence is CASSQASTGFEAFF. The CDR3 DNA is TGTGCCAGCAGCCAAGCCTCGACAGGCTTTGAAGCTTTCTTT.